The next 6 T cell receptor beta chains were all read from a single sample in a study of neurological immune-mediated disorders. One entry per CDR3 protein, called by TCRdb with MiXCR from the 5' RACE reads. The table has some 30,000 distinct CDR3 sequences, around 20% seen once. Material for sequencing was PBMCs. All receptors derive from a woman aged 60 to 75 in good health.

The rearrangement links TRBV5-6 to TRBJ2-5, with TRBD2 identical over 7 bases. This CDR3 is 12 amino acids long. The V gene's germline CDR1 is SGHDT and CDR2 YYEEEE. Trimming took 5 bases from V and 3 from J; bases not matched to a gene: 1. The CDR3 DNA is TGTGCCAGCAGACGGGGGGAAGAGACCCAGTACTTC. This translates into CASRRGEETQYF.

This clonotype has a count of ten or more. CDR3 in amino acids: CASSLDPLRGEQYF. For the CDR3, the DNA is TGTGCCAGCAGCTTGGACCCTCTCCGGGGCGAGCAGTACTTC. The chain couples TRBV5-5 to TRBJ2-7, with D possibly matching TRBD2 (5 bases). This CDR3 is 14 amino acids long. Germline V gene lookup returns CDR1 SGHKS and CDR2 YYEKEE (reference sequence). The V end lost 0 bases, the J end lost 6 bases, and 13 bases lay between the germline ends.

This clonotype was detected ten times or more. DNA for the CDR3: TGCAGTGCTCCACTAGCGGGAGGGTTAGATACGCAGTATTTT. Amino acid sequence: CSAPLAGGLDTQYF. The chain recombines TRBV20-1 with TRBJ2-3; 13 bases fit TRBD2. Germline V gene data show CDR1 as DFQATT and CDR2 as SNEGSKA (reference sequence). The V segment lost 5 bases and the J segment 5 bases; nucleotides outside the gene matches: 4. The length of the CDR3 is 14 residues.

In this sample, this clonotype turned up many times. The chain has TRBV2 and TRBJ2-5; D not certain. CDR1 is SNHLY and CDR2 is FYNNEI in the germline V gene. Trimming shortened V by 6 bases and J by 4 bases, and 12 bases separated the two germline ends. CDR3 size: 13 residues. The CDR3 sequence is CASRRKPGETQYF. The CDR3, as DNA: TGTGCCAGCAGGAGGAAGCCGGGAGAGACCCAGTACTTC.

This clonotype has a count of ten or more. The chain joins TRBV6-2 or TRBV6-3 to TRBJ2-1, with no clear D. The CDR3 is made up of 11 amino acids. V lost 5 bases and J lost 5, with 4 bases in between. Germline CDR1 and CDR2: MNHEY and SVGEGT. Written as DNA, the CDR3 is TGTGCCAGCAGTGCCCACAATGAGCAGTTCTTC. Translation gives CASSAHNEQFF.

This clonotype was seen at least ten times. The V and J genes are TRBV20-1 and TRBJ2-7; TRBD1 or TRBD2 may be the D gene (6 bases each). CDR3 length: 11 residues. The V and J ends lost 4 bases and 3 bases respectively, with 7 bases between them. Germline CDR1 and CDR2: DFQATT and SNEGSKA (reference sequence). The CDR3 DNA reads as TGCAGTGCTAAGGGGGGCTACGAGCAGTACTTC. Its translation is CSAKGGYEQYF.